This section outlines one TCR beta chain sequence together with its context. Its antigen is still unknown. The patients with Susac syndrome satisfied recently defined diagnostic criteria for either definite or probable disease. RNA amounts of roughly 0.45 to 1 ug underwent reverse transcription with random hexamers. TCRdb recomputed calls from the immunoSEQ multiplex PCR reads with MiXCR, one row per CDR3 protein. The data contain roughly 86,000 distinct CDR3 sequences, around 96% of them singletons. This entry belongs to a study of CD8 T cells in Susac syndrome. Overall study results and limits: Clonal expansion was present among Susac CD8+ cells. This expansion reached its peak in TEMRA cells and in active patients.

The origin of this receptor is a human donor with Susac syndrome. The sequenced sample consisted of CD8+ T cells from PBMCs.

The CDR3 DNA sequence: TGTGCCATCAACAAGGACTTCAATCAGCCCCAGCATTTT. Protein: CAINKDFNQPQHF. V gene TRBV10-3 combines with J gene TRBJ1-5, with D unclear. Germline V lookup: CDR1 ENHRY, CDR2 SYGVKD. The CDR3 contains 13 residues. Trimming took 7 bases from V and 3 from J, leaving 10 bases between them.